This T cell receptor (beta chain) appears in the sequencing data of a study of blood T cell repertoires in COVID-19 (dated by TCRdb to the early 2020s). General notes on the study: Samples covering the acute and convalescent phases of COVID-19 were provided by collaborators in the United States, Italy and Spain. The material from the prospective study consisted of cDNA or gDNA derived from T cells, B-cell-depleted T cells, or PBMCs. Subjects who had been exposed to COVID-19, were actively infected with it, or had recovered from it provided the deeply sampled blood TCRbeta repertoires that made up the dataset. The repertoires were made available in a free public database intended to serve as a resource for research on the immune response to SARS-CoV-2. The samples were drawn from two sources: the first 160 participants of the ongoing ImmuneRACE study, and 950 to 1,500 subjects contributed by 6 global collaborators. Sample metadata almost always included a de-identified subject ID, COVID-19 status, age in years and sex. HLA class I and class II types, where available, came from metadata supplied by the sample provider rather than from assay-based typing.

In Seattle, one collaborating source enrolled patients while the infection was active and tracked those patients longitudinally over the course of disease. The collaborating institutions used their own protocols to collect whole blood in K2EDTA tubes. For TCRbeta analysis, collaborators shipped samples as frozen whole blood, isolated PBMCs, or DNA extracted from either of those sample types. Turning to this clone: Its antigen remains undetermined. No base quality information exists; no much larger clone differs at one position.

The study at large found these results: How much clinical and demographic metadata was included differed by source and by participant, and the metadata was provided uncurated.

TCRbeta CDR3 regions were amplified from genomic DNA by means of the immunoSEQ Assay, a bias-controlled multiplex PCR. The paper's processing steps were these. Nucleated cell counts per sample were estimated from amplification of reference gene primers within the assay. Sequence reads were collapsed and filtered to measure the absolute abundance of every unique TCRbeta CDR3 rearrangement. For each sample, productive Simpson clonality was calculated as the square root of Simpson's diversity index over productive rearrangements. TCRdb stores this immuneACCESS table with in-frame sequences only. Part of the clones is absent; in the studies checked, under half of the shortfall reflects unresolved V genes, and no reason is known for the rest. The D gene and trimming were derived from the DNA, and the V and J assignments and clone size from that table. The sample table lists 360,000 or so clones, around nine tenths of them with a count of one. The top ten constitute roughly 4% of the sample.

For this chain, trimming is 4 bases at the V end and 9 bases at the J end, and the number of junction bases without a gene match is 11. The germline V gene (reference sequence) specifies GTSNPN as CDR1 and SVGIG as CDR2. The CDR3 spans 15 residues, from the cysteine through the phenylalanine. Only the CDR3 DNA stays, 45 bases, in frame from base 1. The sequence was obtained from a woman aged 55-75 years with COVID-19, enrolled during active disease. The source material was peripheral blood. This receptor chain uses TRBV30 and TRBJ2-1; TRBD2 aligns with 11 central bases. This receptor carries the CDR3 CAWISDSGGASEQFF. The sequenced DNA: TGTGCCTGGATTAGCGATAGCGGGGGGGCCAGTGAGCAGTTCTTC.